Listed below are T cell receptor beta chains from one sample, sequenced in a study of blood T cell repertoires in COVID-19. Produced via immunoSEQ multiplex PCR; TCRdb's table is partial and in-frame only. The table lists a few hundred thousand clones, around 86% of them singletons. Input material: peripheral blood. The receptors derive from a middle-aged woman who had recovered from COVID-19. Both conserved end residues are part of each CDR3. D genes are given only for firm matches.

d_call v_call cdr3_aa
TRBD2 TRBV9 CASSVGGSPFYDTQYF
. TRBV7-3 CASSRQAGENYEQYF
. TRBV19 CASTGQGARLADYTGELFF
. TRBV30 CAWSLSYEQYF
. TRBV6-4 CASPWGPQEHNEQFF
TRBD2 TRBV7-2 CASSSHGDIAGATYEQYF
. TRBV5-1 CASSFGKGARDTGELFF
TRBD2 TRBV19 CASRPTSGRGDTQYF
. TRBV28 CASSRGQWETQYF
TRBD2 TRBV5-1 CASSVTGQGTSEDGQFF
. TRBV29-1 CSVGGPDRTGELFF
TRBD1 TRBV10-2 CATQDRERSPLHF
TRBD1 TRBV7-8 CASSTTGGNQPQHF
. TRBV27 CASRTGKQFF
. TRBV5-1 CASSPDNQETQYF